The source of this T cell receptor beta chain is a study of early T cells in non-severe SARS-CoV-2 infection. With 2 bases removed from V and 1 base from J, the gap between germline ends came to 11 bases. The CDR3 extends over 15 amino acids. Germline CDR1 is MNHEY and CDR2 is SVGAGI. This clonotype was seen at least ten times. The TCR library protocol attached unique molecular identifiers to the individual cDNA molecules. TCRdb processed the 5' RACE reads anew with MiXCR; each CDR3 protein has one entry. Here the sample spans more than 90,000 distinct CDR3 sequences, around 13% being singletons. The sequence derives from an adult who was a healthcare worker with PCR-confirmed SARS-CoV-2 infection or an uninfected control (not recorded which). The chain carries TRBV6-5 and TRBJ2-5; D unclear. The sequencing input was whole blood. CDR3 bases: TGTGCCAGCAGTTACGGTACGGGTCCCCAAGAGACCCAGTACTTC. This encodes CASSYGTGPQETQYF.